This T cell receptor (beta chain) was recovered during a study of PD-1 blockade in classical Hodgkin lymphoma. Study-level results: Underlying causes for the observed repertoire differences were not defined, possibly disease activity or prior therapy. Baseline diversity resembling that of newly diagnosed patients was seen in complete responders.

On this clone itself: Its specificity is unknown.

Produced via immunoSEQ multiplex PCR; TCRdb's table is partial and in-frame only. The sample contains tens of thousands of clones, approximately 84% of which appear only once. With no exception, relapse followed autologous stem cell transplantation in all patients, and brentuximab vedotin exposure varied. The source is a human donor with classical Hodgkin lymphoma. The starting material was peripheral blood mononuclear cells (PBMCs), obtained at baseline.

The CDR3 loop is CASSVGLAGQNTGELFF. CDR3 coding DNA: TGTGCCAGCAGCGTAGGACTAGCGGGACAGAACACCGGGGAGCTGTTTTTT. The rearrangement uses TRBV9 and TRBJ2-2; 11 bases are a match to TRBD2. There are 17 residues in the CDR3. The germline CDR1 and CDR2 sequences are SGDLS and YYNGEE. The V gene end was trimmed by 0 bases and the J gene end by 1 base; junction bases not matched to a gene: 2.